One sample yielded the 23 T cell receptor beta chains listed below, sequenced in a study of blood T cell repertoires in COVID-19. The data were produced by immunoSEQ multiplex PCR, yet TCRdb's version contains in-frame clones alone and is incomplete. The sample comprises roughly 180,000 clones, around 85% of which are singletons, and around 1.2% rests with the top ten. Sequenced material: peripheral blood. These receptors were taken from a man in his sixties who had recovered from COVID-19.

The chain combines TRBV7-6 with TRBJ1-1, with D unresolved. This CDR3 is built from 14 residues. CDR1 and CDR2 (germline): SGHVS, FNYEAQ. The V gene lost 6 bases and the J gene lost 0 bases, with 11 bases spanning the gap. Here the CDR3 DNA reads TGTGCCAGCAGTTATTTTGAGATGAACACTGAAGCTTTCTTT. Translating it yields CASSYFEMNTEAFF. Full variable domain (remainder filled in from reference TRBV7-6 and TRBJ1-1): GAGVSQSPRYKVTKRGQDVALRCDPISGHVSLYWYRQALGQGPEFLTYFNYEAQQDKSGLPNDRFSAERPEGSISTLTIQRTEQRDSAMYRCASSYFEMNTEAFFGQGTRLTVV.

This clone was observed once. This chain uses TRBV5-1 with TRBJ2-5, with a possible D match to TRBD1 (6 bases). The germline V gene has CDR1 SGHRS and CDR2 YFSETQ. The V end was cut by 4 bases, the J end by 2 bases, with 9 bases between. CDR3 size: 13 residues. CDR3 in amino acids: CASSPRGQETQYF. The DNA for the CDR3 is TGCGCCAGCAGCCCCAGGGGACAAGAGACCCAGTACTTC.

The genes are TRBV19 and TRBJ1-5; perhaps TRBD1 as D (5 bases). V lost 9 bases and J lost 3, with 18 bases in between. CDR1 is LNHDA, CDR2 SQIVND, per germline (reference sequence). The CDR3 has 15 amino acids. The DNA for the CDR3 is TGTGCCAGCCAAGGCGGGGCAGTAAACAATCAGCCCCAGCATTTT. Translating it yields CASQGGAVNNQPQHF.

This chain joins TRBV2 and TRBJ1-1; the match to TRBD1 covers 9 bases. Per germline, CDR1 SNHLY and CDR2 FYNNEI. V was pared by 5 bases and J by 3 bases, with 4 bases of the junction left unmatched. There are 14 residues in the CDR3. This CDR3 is CASSYRQGDTEAFF. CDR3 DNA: TGTGCCAGCAGTTATCGACAGGGGGACACTGAAGCTTTCTTT.

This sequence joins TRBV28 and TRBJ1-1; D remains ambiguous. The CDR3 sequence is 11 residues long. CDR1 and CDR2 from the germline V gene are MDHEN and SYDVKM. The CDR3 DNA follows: TGTGGTTCGGGGTATCATACTGAAGCTTTCTTT. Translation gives CGSGYHTEAFF.

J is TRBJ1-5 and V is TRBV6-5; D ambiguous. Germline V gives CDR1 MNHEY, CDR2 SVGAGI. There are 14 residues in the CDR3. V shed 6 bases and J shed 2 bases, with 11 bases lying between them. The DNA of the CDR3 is TGTGCCAGCAGCCCCTCTTATGGCAATCAGCCCCAGCATTTT. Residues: CASSPSYGNQPQHF.

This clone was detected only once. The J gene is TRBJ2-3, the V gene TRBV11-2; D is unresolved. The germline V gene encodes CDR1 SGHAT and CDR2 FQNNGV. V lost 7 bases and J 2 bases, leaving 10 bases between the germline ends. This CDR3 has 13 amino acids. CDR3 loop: CASTSSSTDTQYF. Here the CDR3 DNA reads TGTGCCAGCACCTCGTCCTCCACAGATACGCAGTATTTT. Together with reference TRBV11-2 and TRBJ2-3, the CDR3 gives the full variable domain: EAGVAQSPRYKIIEKRQSVAFWCNPISGHATLYWYQQILGQGPKLLIQFQNNGVVDDSQLPKDRFSAERLKGVDSTLKIQPAKLEDSAVYLCASTSSSTDTQYFGPGTRLTVL.

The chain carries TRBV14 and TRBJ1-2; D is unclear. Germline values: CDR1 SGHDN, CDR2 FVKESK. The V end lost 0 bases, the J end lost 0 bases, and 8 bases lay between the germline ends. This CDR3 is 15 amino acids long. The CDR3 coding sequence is TGTGCCAGCAGCCAAGAAACTGAAGCTAACTATGGCTACACCTTC. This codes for CASSQETEANYGYTF.

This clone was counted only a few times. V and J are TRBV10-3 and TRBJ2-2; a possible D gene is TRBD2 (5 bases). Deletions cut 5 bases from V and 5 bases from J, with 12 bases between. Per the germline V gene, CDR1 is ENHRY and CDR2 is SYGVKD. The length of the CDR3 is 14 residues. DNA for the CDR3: TGTGCCATCAGTCCGTCTCGGGGAACCGGGGAGCTGTTTTTT. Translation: CAISPSRGTGELFF.

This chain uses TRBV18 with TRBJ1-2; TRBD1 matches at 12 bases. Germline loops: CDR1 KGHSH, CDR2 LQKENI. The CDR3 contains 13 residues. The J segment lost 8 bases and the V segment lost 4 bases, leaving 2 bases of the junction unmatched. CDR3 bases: TGTGCCAGCTCACGGGGGACAGGGGGCGGCTACACCTTC. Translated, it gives CASSRGTGGGYTF.

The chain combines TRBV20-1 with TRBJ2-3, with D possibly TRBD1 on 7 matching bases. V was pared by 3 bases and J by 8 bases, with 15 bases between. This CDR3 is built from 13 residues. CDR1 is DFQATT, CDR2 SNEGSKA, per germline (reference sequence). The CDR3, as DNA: TGCAGTGCTAGTGAACAGGGGCGGGGTACGCAGTATTTT. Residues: CSASEQGRGTQYF.

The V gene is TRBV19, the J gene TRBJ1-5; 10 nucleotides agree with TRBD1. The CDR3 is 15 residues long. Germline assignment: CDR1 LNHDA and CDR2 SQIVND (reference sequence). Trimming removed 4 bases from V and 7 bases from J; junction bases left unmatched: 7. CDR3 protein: CASSTGTGVKQPQHF. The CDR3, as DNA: TGTGCCAGTAGTACAGGGACAGGGGTTAAGCAGCCCCAGCATTTT.

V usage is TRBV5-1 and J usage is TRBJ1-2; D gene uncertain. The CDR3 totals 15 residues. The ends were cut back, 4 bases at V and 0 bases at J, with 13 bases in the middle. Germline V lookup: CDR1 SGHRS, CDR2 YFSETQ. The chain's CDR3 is CASSHPREANYGYTF. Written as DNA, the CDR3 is TGCGCCAGCAGCCACCCTCGAGAAGCTAACTATGGCTACACCTTC. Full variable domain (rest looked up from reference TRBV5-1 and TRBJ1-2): KAGVTQTPRYLIKTRGQQVTLSCSPISGHRSVSWYQQTPGQGLQFLFEYFSETQRNKGNFPGRFSGRQFSNSRSEMNVSTLELGDSALYLCASSHPREANYGYTFGSGTRLTVV.

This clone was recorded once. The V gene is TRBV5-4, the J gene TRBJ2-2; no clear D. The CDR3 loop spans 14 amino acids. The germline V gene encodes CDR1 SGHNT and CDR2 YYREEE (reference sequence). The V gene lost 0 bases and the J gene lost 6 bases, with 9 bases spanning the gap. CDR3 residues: CASSLGVGSGELFF. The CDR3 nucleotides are TGTGCCAGCAGCTTGGGGGTCGGGTCCGGGGAGCTGTTTTTT.

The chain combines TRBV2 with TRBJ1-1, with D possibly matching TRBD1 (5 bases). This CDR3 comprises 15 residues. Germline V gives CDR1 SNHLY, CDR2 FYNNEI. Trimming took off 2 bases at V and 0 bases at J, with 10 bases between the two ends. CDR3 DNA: TGTGCCAGCAGTGAACAGGGCCTTATGAACACTGAAGCTTTCTTT. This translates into CASSEQGLMNTEAFF.

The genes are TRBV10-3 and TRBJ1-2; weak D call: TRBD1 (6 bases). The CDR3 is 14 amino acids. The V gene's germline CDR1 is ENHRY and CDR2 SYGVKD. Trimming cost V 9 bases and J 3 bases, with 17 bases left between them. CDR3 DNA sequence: TGTGCCATTTTGTCCGGGACACCCTACTATGGCTACACCTTC. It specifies CAILSGTPYYGYTF.

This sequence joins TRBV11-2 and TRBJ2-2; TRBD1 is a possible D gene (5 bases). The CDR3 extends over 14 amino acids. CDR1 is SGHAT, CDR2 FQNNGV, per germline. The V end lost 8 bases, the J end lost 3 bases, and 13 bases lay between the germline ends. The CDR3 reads CASGMAGYTGELFF. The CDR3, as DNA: TGTGCCAGCGGCATGGCAGGGTACACCGGGGAGCTGTTTTTT.

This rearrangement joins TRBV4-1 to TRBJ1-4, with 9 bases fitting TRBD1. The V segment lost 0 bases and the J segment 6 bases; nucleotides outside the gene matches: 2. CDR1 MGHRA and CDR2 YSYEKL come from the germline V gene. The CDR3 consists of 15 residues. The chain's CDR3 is CASSQDGTGYEKLFF. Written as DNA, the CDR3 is TGCGCCAGCAGCCAAGATGGGACAGGGTATGAAAAACTGTTTTTT.

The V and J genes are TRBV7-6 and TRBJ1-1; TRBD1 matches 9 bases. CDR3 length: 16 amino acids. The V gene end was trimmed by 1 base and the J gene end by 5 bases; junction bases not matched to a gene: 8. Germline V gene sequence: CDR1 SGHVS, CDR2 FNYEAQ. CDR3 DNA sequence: TGTGCCAGCAGCTTAGGTTCTGGACAGGGGAGAACTGAAGCTTTCTTT. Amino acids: CASSLGSGQGRTEAFF.

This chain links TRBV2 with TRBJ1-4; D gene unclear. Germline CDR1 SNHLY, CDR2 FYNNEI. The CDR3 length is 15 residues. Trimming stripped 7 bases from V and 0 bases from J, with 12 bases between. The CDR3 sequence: CASTQILATNEKLFF. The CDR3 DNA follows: TGTGCCAGCACCCAGATTCTTGCAACTAATGAAAAACTGTTTTTT.

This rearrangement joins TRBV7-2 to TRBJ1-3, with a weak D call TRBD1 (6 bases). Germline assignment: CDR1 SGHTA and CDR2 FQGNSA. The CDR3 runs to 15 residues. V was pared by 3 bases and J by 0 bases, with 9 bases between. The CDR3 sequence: CASSFGQSSGNTIYF. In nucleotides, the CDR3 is TGTGCCAGCAGCTTTGGACAGAGCTCTGGAAACACCATATATTTT.

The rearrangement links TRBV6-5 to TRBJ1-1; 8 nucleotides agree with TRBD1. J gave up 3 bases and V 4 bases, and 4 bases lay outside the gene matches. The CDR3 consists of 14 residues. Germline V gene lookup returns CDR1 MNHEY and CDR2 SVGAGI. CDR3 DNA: TGTGCCAGCAGTTTCAGGGGGCCAGACACTGAAGCTTTCTTT. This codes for CASSFRGPDTEAFF.

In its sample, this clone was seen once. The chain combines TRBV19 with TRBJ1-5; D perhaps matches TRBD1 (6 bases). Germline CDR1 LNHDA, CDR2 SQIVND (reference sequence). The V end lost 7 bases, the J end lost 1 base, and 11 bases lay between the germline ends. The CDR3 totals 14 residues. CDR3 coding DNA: TGTGCCAGTACCAGGGGTCGGAGCAATCAGCCCCAGCATTTT. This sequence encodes CASTRGRSNQPQHF.